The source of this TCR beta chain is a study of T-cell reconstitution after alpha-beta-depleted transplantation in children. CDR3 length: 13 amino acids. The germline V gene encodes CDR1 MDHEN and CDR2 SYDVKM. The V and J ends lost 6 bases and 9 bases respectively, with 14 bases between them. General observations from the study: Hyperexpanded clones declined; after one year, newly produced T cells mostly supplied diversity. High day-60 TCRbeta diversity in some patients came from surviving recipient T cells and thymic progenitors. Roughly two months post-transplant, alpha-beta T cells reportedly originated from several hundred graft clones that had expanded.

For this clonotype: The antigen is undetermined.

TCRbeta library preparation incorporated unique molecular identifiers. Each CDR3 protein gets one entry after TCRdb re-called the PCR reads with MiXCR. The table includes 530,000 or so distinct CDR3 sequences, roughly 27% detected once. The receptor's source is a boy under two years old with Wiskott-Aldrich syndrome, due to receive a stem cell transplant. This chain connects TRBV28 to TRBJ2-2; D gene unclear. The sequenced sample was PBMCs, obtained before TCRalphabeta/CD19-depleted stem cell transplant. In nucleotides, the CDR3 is TGTGCCAGCAGCCCAGCCCCAGTCAGGGAGCTGTTTTTT. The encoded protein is CASSPAPVRELFF.